This TCR beta chain was sequenced for a study of shared clonotypes between healthy human individuals. Comments on this clone: Antigen specificity is unknown.

Method: immunoSEQ multiplex PCR; TCRdb's copy keeps in-frame clones and lacks some. Among about 2 million clones listed, 85% to 95% were seen once. The study drew all its donors from Caucasian adults living in Nashville, Tennessee. Study-wide results and limits: Sharing across four donors was highest in naive CD4 (roughly 5%) and lowest in memory CD8 (around 0.4%).

Sequences were obtained from naive CD4+ T cells sorted from blood. This sample's subset: CD45RA+ positively selected. This TCR was sampled from a young man in good health.

In DNA form, the CDR3 reads TGTGCCAGCGGCAACAGGGGGCCTGGAAACACCATATATTTT. It specifies CASGNRGPGNTIYF. The chain links TRBV5-6 to TRBJ1-3; the match to TRBD1 covers 9 bases. The CDR3 contains 14 residues. The V segment lost 7 bases and the J segment 2 bases; nucleotides outside the gene matches: 4. CDR1 and CDR2 (germline): SGHDT, YYEEEE.